The rows below give T cell receptor beta chains drawn from one sample of a study of cytomegalovirus exposure and HLA in healthy donors. Clones were read by immunoSEQ multiplex PCR, and TCRdb kept only the in-frame ones, dropping some. The data hold fewer than 150,000 clones, with around 80% observed a single time. Sequenced sample: PBMCs. These receptors all come from a male donor in good health and CMV-seronegative. Each CDR3 is given with its conserved first and last residue. A D gene is named only where the DNA matches it firmly. Rows give clone size only sometimes, using once, few, many, or a class for an expanded clone.

abundance	v_gene	d_gene	j_gene	CDR3aa	CDR3nt
.	TRBV11-2	.	TRBJ1-1	CASSSSKGRGSEAFF	TGTGCCAGCAGCTCCTCAAAGGGCAGGGGATCTGAAGCTTTCTTT
.	TRBV28	.	TRBJ1-1	CASSSTGPNTEAFF	TGTGCCAGCAGTTCGACAGGCCCGAACACTGAAGCTTTCTTT
few	TRBV4-3	.	TRBJ1-5	CASSQDGRGSRPQHF	TGCGCCAGCAGCCAAGACGGGCGGGGGTCGAGGCCCCAGCATTTT
.	TRBV28	TRBD1	TRBJ1-2	CASSLAGQGWSDYTF	TGTGCCAGCAGTTTAGCGGGACAGGGATGGAGTGACTACACCTTC
.	TRBV6-5	.	TRBJ2-2	CASSYQANTGELFF	TGTGCCAGCAGTTACCAGGCGAACACCGGGGAGCTGTTTTTT
.	TRBV19	.	TRBJ1-5	CASQLTPGEPQHF	TGTGCCAGTCAACTGACTCCCGGGGAGCCCCAGCATTTT
once	TRBV7-2	.	TRBJ1-6	CASRGGPGGSYNSPLHF	TGTGCCAGCAGGGGGGGACCGGGAGGCTCCTATAATTCACCCCTCCACTTT
.	TRBV19	TRBD2	TRBJ2-3	CASSSGGQVGTQYF	TGTGCCAGTAGTAGCGGGGGGCAAGTAGGTACGCAGTATTTT
.	TRBV15	TRBD1	TRBJ2-7	CATSSGGSQGAYEQYF	TGTGCCACCAGCAGCGGGGGATCACAGGGGGCCTACGAGCAGTACTTC
.	TRBV4-3	TRBD2	TRBJ2-2	CASSPRLAGENTGELFF	TGCGCCAGCAGCCCGAGACTAGCGGGGGAGAACACCGGGGAGCTGTTTTTT
few	TRBV6-5	.	TRBJ2-7	CASSYSGQTYEQYF	TGTGCCAGCAGTTACTCTGGACAGACTTACGAGCAGTACTTC
.	TRBV28	TRBD1	TRBJ1-2	CATGQKNDGYTF	TGTGCCACGGGACAGAAGAATGATGGCTACACCTTC
.	TRBV7-2	.	TRBJ2-5	CASNRGAGYQETQYF	TGTGCCAGCAACCGGGGGGCCGGGTACCAAGAGACCCAGTACTTC
once	TRBV5-1	TRBD1	TRBJ2-7	CASSVSTGTGVEQYF	TGCGCCAGCAGCGTTAGTACCGGGACAGGGGTCGAGCAGTACTTC
few	TRBV18	.	TRBJ2-5	CASSPGFETQYF	TGTGCCAGCTCACCAGGCTTCGAGACCCAGTACTTC
few	TRBV18	TRBD1	TRBJ2-3	CASSPPGGAADTQYF	TGTGCCAGCTCACCACCAGGGGGCGCAGCAGATACGCAGTATTTT
.	TRBV5-1	TRBD1	TRBJ2-3	CAGRQGAPGDTQYF	TGCGCCGGGCGCCAGGGGGCGCCGGGAGATACGCAGTATTTT
.	TRBV14	.	TRBJ2-7	CASSRSRVYEQYF	TGTGCCAGCAGCCGATCCCGGGTGTACGAGCAGTACTTC
.	TRBV14	.	TRBJ2-7	CASSPQARVVEQYF	TGTGCCAGCAGCCCTCAGGCCAGGGTTGTCGAGCAGTACTTC
.	TRBV4-2	TRBD1	TRBJ1-3	CASSQTGGFSGNTIYF	TGTGCCAGCAGCCAGACAGGGGGCTTCTCTGGAAACACCATATATTTT
.	TRBV5-1	TRBD1	TRBJ1-1	CASSSQGATEAFF	TGCGCCAGCAGCTCACAGGGGGCTACTGAAGCTTTCTTT
.	TRBV10-3	TRBD1	TRBJ1-2	CAISGQGAANYGYTF	TGTGCCATCAGTGGCCAGGGGGCGGCTAACTATGGCTACACCTTC
.	TRBV5-1	TRBD1	TRBJ1-1	CASSFSSGQVPLGAFF	TGCGCCAGCAGCTTCTCTTCGGGACAGGTCCCCCTCGGAGCTTTCTTT
.	TRBV4-3	TRBD2	TRBJ2-7	CASSQGGLATYEQYF	TGCGCCAGCAGTCAGGGGGGACTAGCGACCTACGAGCAGTACTTC
.	TRBV5-6	.	TRBJ1-1	CASSLVRDEAFF	TGTGCCAGCAGCTTGGTTAGAGATGAAGCTTTCTTT
once	TRBV5-1	TRBD1	TRBJ1-6	CASYDPQGGSPLHF	TGCGCCAGCTACGACCCACAGGGGGGGTCACCCCTCCACTTT
.	TRBV7-8	.	TRBJ2-7	CASSLAAGAYEQYF	TGTGCCAGCAGCTTAGCGGCAGGTGCCTACGAGCAGTACTTC
.	TRBV4-3	.	TRBJ1-3	CASSQDPGWGGGNTIYF	TGCGCCAGCAGCCAAGATCCGGGGTGGGGGGGCGGAAACACCATATATTTT
.	TRBV5-5	TRBD1	TRBJ1-2	CASSLAGQALYGYTF	TGTGCCAGCAGCTTGGCGGGACAGGCACTTTATGGCTACACCTTC
.	TRBV7-2	TRBD1	TRBJ2-5	CASSFGGTGLQTQYF	TGTGCCAGCAGCTTCGGAGGGACAGGGTTACAGACCCAGTACTTC
.	TRBV18	.	TRBJ1-6	CASSPTTNHSPLHF	TGTGCCAGCTCCCCGACGACAAATCACTCACCCCTCCACTTT
.	TRBV5-6	TRBD1	TRBJ1-2	CASSPYLDRAGYTF	TGTGCCAGCAGCCCCTACCTTGACAGGGCCGGCTACACCTTC
.	TRBV2	.	TRBJ2-1	CASSVGPLQNNEQFF	TGTGCCAGCAGTGTGGGGCCATTACAGAACAATGAGCAGTTCTTC
.	TRBV7-2	.	TRBJ1-1	CASSPLGRGGTEAFF	TGTGCCAGCAGCCCCCTTGGGAGGGGGGGGACTGAAGCTTTCTTT
.	TRBV11-1	TRBD2	TRBJ2-7	CASSPSSGGLGQYF	TGTGCCAGCAGCCCGTCTAGCGGGGGCCTGGGGCAGTACTTC
.	TRBV5-1	.	TRBJ2-1	CATRTAGGEYNEQFF	TGCGCCACCCGAACCGCTGGCGGGGAGTACAATGAGCAGTTCTTC
.	TRBV6-1	.	TRBJ1-5	CASSEALGRGRLGYQPQHF	TGTGCCAGCAGTGAAGCGCTAGGCAGGGGCCGTCTGGGGTATCAGCCCCAGCATTTT
.	TRBV7-8	.	TRBJ1-5	CASTEGGNQPQHF	TGTGCCAGCACCGAAGGAGGAAATCAGCCCCAGCATTTT
.	TRBV29-1	TRBD1	TRBJ2-7	CSVEDPGQGEEQYF	TGCAGCGTTGAAGATCCGGGACAGGGAGAGGAGCAGTACTTC
.	TRBV7-2	.	TRBJ1-2	CASSLSRRGPEGGYTF	TGTGCCAGCAGCTTAAGTAGGCGGGGCCCCGAGGGGGGCTACACCTTC
.	TRBV7-3	TRBD1	TRBJ2-5	CASSQGARETQYF	TGTGCCAGCAGCCAGGGGGCTCGGGAGACCCAGTACTTC
.	TRBV7-2	.	TRBJ1-1	CASSTWTVGTEAFF	TGTGCCAGCAGCACGTGGACAGTTGGCACTGAAGCTTTCTTT
.	TRBV11-2	.	TRBJ2-7	CASSLDVLSYEQYF	TGTGCCAGCAGCTTAGATGTCTTATCCTACGAGCAGTACTTC
.	TRBV14	.	TRBJ1-1	CASSPRGNTEAFF	TGTGCCAGCAGCCCAAGGGGGAACACTGAAGCTTTCTTT
.	TRBV27	.	TRBJ2-6	CASRGTLSSGANVLTF	TGTGCCAGCAGAGGGACACTCAGCTCTGGGGCCAACGTCCTGACTTTC
.	TRBV28	TRBD2	TRBJ2-3	CASNWVTSGTDTQYF	TGTGCCAGCAATTGGGTAACTAGCGGCACAGATACGCAGTATTTT
.	TRBV28	.	TRBJ2-1	CASSLPRSYNEQFF	TGTGCCAGCAGTTTACCGCGATCTTACAATGAGCAGTTCTTC
.	TRBV19	.	TRBJ1-4	CASKGGTNEKLFF	TGTGCCAGTAAGGGAGGCACTAATGAAAAACTGTTTTTT
.	TRBV6-5	TRBD1	TRBJ1-2	CASSTTTGIGYGYTF	TGTGCCAGCAGTACCACGACAGGGATCGGCTATGGCTACACCTTC
once	TRBV28	.	TRBJ1-1	CASSYEASSFGAFF	TGTGCCAGCAGTTATGAGGCCAGTTCTTTTGGAGCTTTCTTT
.	TRBV6-6	TRBD1	TRBJ2-5	CASSPSGQGRAETQYF	TGTGCCAGCAGTCCCTCGGGACAGGGAAGGGCGGAGACCCAGTACTTC
few	TRBV4-1	TRBD1	TRBJ2-1	CASSQGDFKGQGGNEQFF	TGCGCCAGCAGCCAAGGAGATTTTAAGGGACAGGGTGGGAATGAGCAGTTCTTC
.	TRBV12-5	TRBD1	TRBJ1-3	CASGLAAGQCLSGNTIYF	TGTGCTAGTGGTTTGGCGGCGGGACAGTGTCTCTCTGGAAACACCATATATTTT
.	TRBV10-3	.	TRBJ1-1	CAISETSGDTEAFF	TGTGCCATCAGTGAGACCTCAGGGGACACTGAAGCTTTCTTT
.	TRBV19	.	TRBJ1-5	CASSSQGEPQHF	TGTGCCAGTAGTTCGCAGGGTGAGCCCCAGCATTTT
.	TRBV7-6	TRBD1	TRBJ1-1	CASSLATGTGAGYTEAFF	TGTGCCAGCAGCTTGGCGACCGGGACAGGGGCTGGTTACACTGAAGCTTTCTTT
.	TRBV30	.	TRBJ2-1	CAWPSVRYNEQFF	TGTGCCTGGCCCTCGGTCCGCTACAATGAGCAGTTCTTC
.	TRBV4-3	.	TRBJ1-2	CASSQDSFGYTF	TGCGCCAGCAGCCAAGATTCGTTCGGCTACACCTTC
.	TRBV5-6	TRBD2	TRBJ2-3	CASSLFGGVGDTQYF	TGTGCCAGCAGCTTATTCGGGGGGGTAGGGGATACGCAGTATTTT
.	TRBV4-3	.	TRBJ2-6	CASSPKEGANVLTF	TGCGCCAGCAGCCCTAAAGAGGGGGCCAACGTCCTGACTTTC